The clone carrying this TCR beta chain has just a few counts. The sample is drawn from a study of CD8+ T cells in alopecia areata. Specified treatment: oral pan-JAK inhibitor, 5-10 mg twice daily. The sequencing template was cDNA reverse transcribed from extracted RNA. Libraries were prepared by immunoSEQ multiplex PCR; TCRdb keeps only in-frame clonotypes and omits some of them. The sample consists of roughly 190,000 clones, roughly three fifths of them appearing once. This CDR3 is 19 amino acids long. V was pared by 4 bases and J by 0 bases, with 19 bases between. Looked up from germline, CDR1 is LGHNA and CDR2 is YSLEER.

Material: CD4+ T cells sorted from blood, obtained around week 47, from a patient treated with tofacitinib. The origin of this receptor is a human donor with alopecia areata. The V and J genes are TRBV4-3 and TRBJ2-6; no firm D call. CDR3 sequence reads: CASSPADAKWSSGANVLTF. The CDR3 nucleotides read TGCGCCAGCAGCCCAGCTGACGCCAAGTGGAGCTCTGGGGCCAACGTCCTGACTTTC.